This is a list of T cell receptor beta chains from one sample in a study of blood T cell repertoires in COVID-19. Clones were read by immunoSEQ multiplex PCR, and TCRdb kept only the in-frame ones, dropping some. The sample shows 300,000 to 450,000 clones, more than 70% of them seen only once. The sequenced sample was PBMCs or T cells enriched from blood (not recorded which). These receptors were collected from a man younger than 45 who had recovered from COVID-19. The CDR3 runs from the conserved cysteine through the conserved F or W. A D gene is named only where the DNA matches it firmly. The size field is filled for only some rows; it gives once, few, many or a size class.

V gene: TRBV15; clone size: -; J gene: TRBJ1-1; D gene: TRBD1; CDR3 protein: CATYPGGNTEAFF; CDR3 DNA: TGTGCCACCTACCCAGGGGGCAACACTGAAGCTTTCTTT
V gene: TRBV29-1; clone size: -; J gene: TRBJ2-1; D gene: TRBD1; CDR3 protein: CSVTGGPSSYNEQFF; CDR3 DNA: TGCAGCGTGACAGGGGGCCCAAGTTCGTACAATGAGCAGTTCTTC
V gene: TRBV5-4; clone size: -; J gene: TRBJ1-5; D gene: TRBD1; CDR3 protein: CASSLQGTGGSQPQHF; CDR3 DNA: TGTGCCAGCAGCCTCCAGGGGACAGGCGGCAGTCAGCCCCAGCATTTT
V gene: TRBV19; clone size: -; J gene: TRBJ1-1; D gene: -; CDR3 protein: CASSSVTGLNTEAFF; CDR3 DNA: TGTGCCAGTAGTAGCGTTACAGGGCTGAACACTGAAGCTTTCTTT
V gene: TRBV4-3; clone size: -; J gene: TRBJ2-1; D gene: -; CDR3 protein: CASSLNMDEQFF; CDR3 DNA: TGCGCCAGCAGCCTCAACATGGATGAGCAGTTCTTC
V gene: TRBV5-1; clone size: -; J gene: TRBJ1-5; D gene: TRBD1; CDR3 protein: CASSLPPGQGFNQPQHF; CDR3 DNA: TGCGCCAGCAGCTTACCCCCGGGACAGGGATTCAATCAGCCCCAGCATTTT
V gene: TRBV25-1; clone size: -; J gene: TRBJ2-4; D gene: TRBD1; CDR3 protein: CASSENRGPRKNIQYF; CDR3 DNA: TGTGCCAGCAGTGAAAACAGGGGGCCGCGGAAAAACATTCAGTACTTC
V gene: TRBV19; clone size: -; J gene: TRBJ1-1; D gene: -; CDR3 protein: CASSPRGAQAFF; CDR3 DNA: TGTGCCAGTAGCCCTCGGGGGGCGCAAGCTTTCTTT
V gene: TRBV4-2; clone size: -; J gene: TRBJ1-2; D gene: TRBD1; CDR3 protein: CASSTGTDDGYTF; CDR3 DNA: TGTGCCAGCAGCACCGGGACAGATGATGGCTACACCTTC
V gene: TRBV27; clone size: -; J gene: TRBJ1-2; D gene: -; CDR3 protein: CASYGQNAGYTF; CDR3 DNA: TGTGCCAGCTATGGACAGAATGCCGGCTACACCTTC
V gene: TRBV7-2; clone size: -; J gene: TRBJ1-5; D gene: -; CDR3 protein: CASSIGQPNQPQHF; CDR3 DNA: TGTGCCAGCAGCATAGGACAGCCTAATCAGCCCCAGCATTTT
V gene: TRBV10-3; clone size: -; J gene: TRBJ2-2; D gene: TRBD2; CDR3 protein: CAISEFRLAESLNTGELFF; CDR3 DNA: TGTGCCATCAGTGAGTTCAGACTAGCGGAGAGCTTAAACACCGGGGAGCTGTTTTTT
V gene: TRBV13; clone size: -; J gene: TRBJ2-7; D gene: -; CDR3 protein: CASSSWTDINEQYF; CDR3 DNA: TGTGCCAGCAGCTCTTGGACAGATATCAACGAGCAGTACTTC
V gene: TRBV12-5; clone size: -; J gene: TRBJ1-4; D gene: TRBD1; CDR3 protein: CASGTGQGLATNEKLFF; CDR3 DNA: TGTGCTAGTGGTACGGGACAGGGTCTCGCAACTAATGAAAAACTGTTTTTT
V gene: TRBV4-1; clone size: -; J gene: TRBJ2-5; D gene: -; CDR3 protein: CASSQDSRETQYF; CDR3 DNA: TGCGCCAGCAGCCAAGATAGCCGGGAGACCCAGTACTTC
V gene: TRBV7-3; clone size: -; J gene: TRBJ2-7; D gene: TRBD1; CDR3 protein: CASSSGTVEEQYF; CDR3 DNA: TGTGCCAGCAGCTCCGGGACAGTGGAGGAGCAGTACTTC
V gene: TRBV10-1; clone size: few; J gene: TRBJ2-3; D gene: TRBD2; CDR3 protein: CASGSGGTDTQYF; CDR3 DNA: TGCGCCAGCGGGAGCGGGGGAACAGATACGCAGTATTTT
V gene: TRBV14; clone size: -; J gene: TRBJ1-1; D gene: -; CDR3 protein: CASSLTGYMNTEAFF; CDR3 DNA: TGTGCCAGCAGCCTCACAGGGTACATGAACACTGAAGCTTTCTTT
V gene: TRBV10-3; clone size: -; J gene: TRBJ1-2; D gene: TRBD1; CDR3 protein: CAISEGQGSFYTF; CDR3 DNA: TGTGCCATCAGTGAGGGACAGGGGAGCTTCTACACCTTC
V gene: TRBV24-1; clone size: -; J gene: TRBJ2-2; D gene: TRBD1; CDR3 protein: CATSDPRQGRTGELFF; CDR3 DNA: TGTGCCACCAGTGACCCGAGACAGGGGAGAACCGGGGAGCTGTTTTTT
V gene: TRBV19; clone size: -; J gene: TRBJ1-1; D gene: TRBD1; CDR3 protein: CASSVTQGASEAFF; CDR3 DNA: TGTGCCAGTAGTGTCACACAGGGGGCGTCTGAAGCTTTCTTT
V gene: TRBV7-9; clone size: -; J gene: TRBJ1-2; D gene: -; CDR3 protein: CASSPARALSGYTF; CDR3 DNA: TGTGCCAGCAGCCCGGCCAGGGCCTTGTCTGGCTACACCTTC
V gene: TRBV5-1; clone size: -; J gene: TRBJ1-1; D gene: -; CDR3 protein: CASSGIQGNTEAFF; CDR3 DNA: TGCGCCAGCAGCGGGATACAGGGGAACACTGAAGCTTTCTTT
V gene: TRBV5-1; clone size: -; J gene: TRBJ1-2; D gene: -; CDR3 protein: CASSGGQLGGYTF; CDR3 DNA: TGCGCCAGCAGCGGCGGACAGCTCGGTGGCTACACCTTC
V gene: TRBV7-9; clone size: -; J gene: TRBJ2-1; D gene: TRBD2; CDR3 protein: CASSLELAQEEQFF; CDR3 DNA: TGTGCCAGCAGCTTGGAACTAGCGCAGGAGGAGCAGTTCTTC
V gene: TRBV27; clone size: -; J gene: TRBJ2-7; D gene: -; CDR3 protein: CASSLRTEWKSYEQYF; CDR3 DNA: TGTGCCAGCAGTCTTCGGACTGAATGGAAATCCTACGAGCAGTACTTC
V gene: TRBV5-1; clone size: -; J gene: TRBJ2-3; D gene: -; CDR3 protein: CASSLDPSGTPTDTQYF; CDR3 DNA: TGCGCCAGCAGCTTGGACCCCTCCGGGACACCCACAGATACGCAGTATTTT
V gene: TRBV14; clone size: -; J gene: TRBJ2-3; D gene: -; CDR3 protein: CASSLADTQYF; CDR3 DNA: TGTGCCAGCAGCCTAGCGGATACGCAGTATTTT
V gene: TRBV10-3; clone size: few; J gene: TRBJ1-6; D gene: -; CDR3 protein: CAISESGGESPLHF; CDR3 DNA: TGTGCCATCAGTGAGTCGGGCGGGGAGTCACCCCTCCACTTT
V gene: TRBV2; clone size: few; J gene: TRBJ1-4; D gene: TRBD1; CDR3 protein: CASSTGGVEKLFF; CDR3 DNA: TGTGCCAGCTCGACAGGGGGCGTAGAAAAACTGTTTTTT
V gene: TRBV12-3/TRBV12-4; clone size: -; J gene: TRBJ1-1; D gene: -; CDR3 protein: CASSYGGAAEAFF; CDR3 DNA: TGTGCCAGCAGTTACGGGGGGGCCGCTGAAGCTTTCTTT
V gene: TRBV6-6; clone size: -; J gene: TRBJ2-5; D gene: TRBD2; CDR3 protein: CASRPPTSGSQETQYF; CDR3 DNA: TGTGCCAGCAGACCCCCGACTAGCGGAAGCCAAGAGACCCAGTACTTC
V gene: TRBV4-3; clone size: -; J gene: TRBJ1-2; D gene: TRBD1; CDR3 protein: CASSQSRTGSFLFMGYTF; CDR3 DNA: TGCGCCAGCAGCCAGTCCCGGACAGGGTCTTTTCTCTTCATGGGCTACACCTTC
V gene: TRBV9; clone size: few; J gene: TRBJ1-3; D gene: -; CDR3 protein: CASSQAGEWNTIYF; CDR3 DNA: TGTGCCAGCAGCCAAGCCGGGGAATGGAACACCATATATTTT
V gene: TRBV19; clone size: -; J gene: TRBJ1-1; D gene: TRBD1; CDR3 protein: CASSVAGQGSPWAFF; CDR3 DNA: TGTGCCAGTAGTGTTGCGGGACAGGGGTCTCCCTGGGCTTTCTTT
V gene: TRBV4-3; clone size: -; J gene: TRBJ1-1; D gene: -; CDR3 protein: CASSQHRNTEAFF; CDR3 DNA: TGCGCCAGCAGCCAACACAGGAACACTGAAGCTTTCTTT
V gene: TRBV6-5; clone size: -; J gene: TRBJ1-6; D gene: TRBD1; CDR3 protein: CASRRTGIYNSPLHF; CDR3 DNA: TGTGCCAGCAGGCGGACAGGAATATATAATTCACCCCTCCACTTT
V gene: TRBV19; clone size: -; J gene: TRBJ1-1; D gene: TRBD1; CDR3 protein: CASRETGGTEAFF; CDR3 DNA: TGTGCCAGTAGAGAGACAGGGGGCACTGAAGCTTTCTTT
V gene: TRBV14; clone size: -; J gene: TRBJ2-1; D gene: TRBD1; CDR3 protein: CASSQPGQVAEQFF; CDR3 DNA: TGTGCCAGCAGCCAACCGGGACAGGTAGCTGAGCAGTTCTTC
V gene: TRBV3-1/TRBV3-2; clone size: -; J gene: TRBJ2-7; D gene: TRBD1; CDR3 protein: CASSAGTGAYEQYF; CDR3 DNA: TGTGCCAGCAGCGCCGGGACAGGGGCCTACGAGCAGTACTTC
V gene: TRBV11-2; clone size: -; J gene: TRBJ2-2; D gene: TRBD1; CDR3 protein: CASSNRGLVGELFF; CDR3 DNA: TGTGCCAGCAGCAACAGGGGGTTAGTCGGGGAGCTGTTTTTT
V gene: TRBV19; clone size: -; J gene: TRBJ1-2; D gene: -; CDR3 protein: CASSWAQRRGYGYTF; CDR3 DNA: TGTGCCAGTAGTTGGGCTCAACGGAGGGGCTATGGCTACACCTTC
V gene: TRBV15; clone size: -; J gene: TRBJ2-3; D gene: -; CDR3 protein: CATSRGATDTQYF; CDR3 DNA: TGTGCCACCAGCAGAGGGGCCACAGATACGCAGTATTTT
V gene: TRBV30; clone size: -; J gene: TRBJ1-5; D gene: -; CDR3 protein: CAWSPRGVHQPQHF; CDR3 DNA: TGTGCCTGGAGTCCCCGCGGGGTTCATCAGCCCCAGCATTTT
V gene: TRBV5-1; clone size: -; J gene: TRBJ2-3; D gene: TRBD2; CDR3 protein: CASSQGSAGFTDTQYF; CDR3 DNA: TGCGCCAGCAGCCAAGGGTCAGCGGGATTTACAGATACGCAGTATTTT
V gene: TRBV19; clone size: once; J gene: TRBJ1-4; D gene: -; CDR3 protein: CASKEGTTNEKLFF; CDR3 DNA: TGTGCCAGTAAAGAGGGTACGACTAATGAAAAACTGTTTTTT
V gene: TRBV27; clone size: -; J gene: TRBJ1-2; D gene: TRBD1; CDR3 protein: CASTRTGTGLSAYGYTF; CDR3 DNA: TGTGCCAGCACTAGGACCGGGACAGGGCTCTCCGCCTATGGCTACACCTTC
V gene: TRBV10-2; clone size: few; J gene: TRBJ1-2; D gene: -; CDR3 protein: CASSESRERGYTF; CDR3 DNA: TGCGCCAGCAGTGAATCCAGGGAACGGGGCTACACCTTC
V gene: TRBV19; clone size: -; J gene: TRBJ2-7; D gene: -; CDR3 protein: CASADVTFEDEQYF; CDR3 DNA: TGTGCCAGTGCCGACGTAACTTTTGAGGACGAGCAGTACTTC
V gene: TRBV27; clone size: -; J gene: TRBJ1-5; D gene: -; CDR3 protein: CASSSATGTQPQHF; CDR3 DNA: TGTGCCAGCAGTTCAGCGACAGGCACTCAGCCCCAGCATTTT
V gene: TRBV11-3; clone size: few; J gene: TRBJ1-1; D gene: -; CDR3 protein: CASSLEPGGRTEAFF; CDR3 DNA: TGTGCCAGCAGCTTAGAACCTGGGGGGAGGACTGAAGCTTTCTTT
V gene: TRBV7-2; clone size: -; J gene: TRBJ2-4; D gene: -; CDR3 protein: CASSLLQALAKNIQYF; CDR3 DNA: TGTGCCAGCAGCTTATTACAGGCCCTAGCCAAAAACATTCAGTACTTC
V gene: TRBV4-3; clone size: -; J gene: TRBJ1-4; D gene: TRBD1; CDR3 protein: CASSQGQGNEKLFF; CDR3 DNA: TGCGCCAGCAGTCAGGGACAGGGTAATGAAAAACTGTTTTTT
V gene: TRBV10-3; clone size: -; J gene: TRBJ1-6; D gene: -; CDR3 protein: CAIGDLRNSPLHF; CDR3 DNA: TGTGCCATCGGGGACTTAAGGAATTCACCCCTCCACTTT
V gene: TRBV4-1; clone size: -; J gene: TRBJ1-5; D gene: -; CDR3 protein: CASSQDRGRNQPQHF; CDR3 DNA: TGCGCCAGCAGCCAAGATCGGGGAAGAAATCAGCCCCAGCATTTT
V gene: TRBV5-6; clone size: -; J gene: TRBJ1-6; D gene: TRBD1; CDR3 protein: CASSLFVRLDRGNSPLHF; CDR3 DNA: TGTGCCAGCAGCTTGTTCGTTCGACTAGACAGGGGGAATTCACCCCTCCACTTT
V gene: TRBV30; clone size: -; J gene: TRBJ1-1; D gene: -; CDR3 protein: CAWSPFNPRRRGKNTEAFF; CDR3 DNA: TGTGCCTGGAGCCCATTTAACCCCCGGAGGAGGGGAAAGAACACTGAAGCTTTCTTT
V gene: TRBV4-2; clone size: -; J gene: TRBJ2-7; D gene: -; CDR3 protein: CASSPRGRSYEQYF; CDR3 DNA: TGTGCCAGCAGCCCTCGGGGGAGATCCTACGAGCAGTACTTC
V gene: TRBV10-3; clone size: -; J gene: TRBJ2-4; D gene: -; CDR3 protein: CAISGREKNIQYF; CDR3 DNA: TGTGCCATCAGTGGGCGGGAAAAAAACATTCAGTACTTC